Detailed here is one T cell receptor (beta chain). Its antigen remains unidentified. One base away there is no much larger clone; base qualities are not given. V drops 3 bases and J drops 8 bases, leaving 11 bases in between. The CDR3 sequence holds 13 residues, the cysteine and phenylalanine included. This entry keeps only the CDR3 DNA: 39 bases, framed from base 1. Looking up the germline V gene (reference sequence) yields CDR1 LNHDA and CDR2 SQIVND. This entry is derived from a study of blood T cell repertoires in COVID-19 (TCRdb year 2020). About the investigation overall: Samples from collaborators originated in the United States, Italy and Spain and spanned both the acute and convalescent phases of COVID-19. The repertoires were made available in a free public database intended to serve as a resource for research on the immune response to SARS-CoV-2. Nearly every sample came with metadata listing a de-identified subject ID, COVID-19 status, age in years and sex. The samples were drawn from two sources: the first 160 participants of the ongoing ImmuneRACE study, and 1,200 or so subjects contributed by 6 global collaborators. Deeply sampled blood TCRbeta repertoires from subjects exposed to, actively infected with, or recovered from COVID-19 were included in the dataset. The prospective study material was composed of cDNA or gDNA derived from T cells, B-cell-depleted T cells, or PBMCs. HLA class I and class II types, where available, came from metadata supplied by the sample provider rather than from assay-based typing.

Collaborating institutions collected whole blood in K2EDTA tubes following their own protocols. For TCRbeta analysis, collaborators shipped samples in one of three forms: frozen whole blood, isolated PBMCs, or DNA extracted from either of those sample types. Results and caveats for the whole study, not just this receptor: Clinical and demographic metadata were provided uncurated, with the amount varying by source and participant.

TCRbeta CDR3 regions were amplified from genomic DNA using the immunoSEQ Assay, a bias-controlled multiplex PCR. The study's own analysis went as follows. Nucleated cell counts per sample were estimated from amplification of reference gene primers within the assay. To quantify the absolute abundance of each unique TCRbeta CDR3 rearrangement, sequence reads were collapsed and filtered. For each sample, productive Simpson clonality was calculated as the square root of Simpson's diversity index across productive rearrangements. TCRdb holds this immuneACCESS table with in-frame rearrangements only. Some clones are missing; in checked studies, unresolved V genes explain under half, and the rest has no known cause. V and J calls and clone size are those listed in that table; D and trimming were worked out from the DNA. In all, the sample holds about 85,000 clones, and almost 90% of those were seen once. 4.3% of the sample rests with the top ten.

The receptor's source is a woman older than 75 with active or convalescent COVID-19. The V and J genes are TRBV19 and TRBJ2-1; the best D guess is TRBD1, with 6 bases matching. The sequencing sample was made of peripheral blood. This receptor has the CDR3 CASSIQQGYEQFF. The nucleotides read TGTGCCAGTAGTATCCAACAGGGTTATGAGCAGTTCTTC.